The following is a T cell receptor beta chain sequence with its context. Its matching antigen is unknown. Use of 60 Vbeta and 13 Jbeta primers characterized the PCR. Libraries were prepared by immunoSEQ multiplex PCR; TCRdb keeps only in-frame clonotypes and omits some of them. The repertoire table contains approximately 120,000 clones. This entry belongs to a study of cytomegalovirus exposure and HLA in healthy donors. Study at large: Within the Caucasian-associated ancestry cluster were around 80% of the roughly 360 genotyped donors. Study-level points and caveats: The authors reported that TCR beta sequences could predict HLA-A and HLA-B alleles. These predictions were accurate for most subjects in the first cohort. Earlier analysis found most TCR beta V segments productive about 87% or about 30% of the time. A link between a missense DCLRE1C variant and TCR beta V- and J-gene trimming emerged from a later analysis.

Germline V gene data show CDR1 as SGHNT and CDR2 as YENEEA. V was cut by 3 bases and J by 2 bases, with 14 bases left in between. The CDR3 sequence is 15 residues long. The sequenced material came from PBMCs. The rearrangement links TRBV11-3 to TRBJ2-7; a weak D match, TRBD2 (5 bases). The sequence was obtained from a man aged 40-55 years in good health and CMV-seronegative. The CDR3 loop reads CASSFQSGPTYEQYF. The CDR3 DNA reads TGTGCCAGCAGCTTTCAAAGCGGTCCCACCTACGAGCAGTACTTC.